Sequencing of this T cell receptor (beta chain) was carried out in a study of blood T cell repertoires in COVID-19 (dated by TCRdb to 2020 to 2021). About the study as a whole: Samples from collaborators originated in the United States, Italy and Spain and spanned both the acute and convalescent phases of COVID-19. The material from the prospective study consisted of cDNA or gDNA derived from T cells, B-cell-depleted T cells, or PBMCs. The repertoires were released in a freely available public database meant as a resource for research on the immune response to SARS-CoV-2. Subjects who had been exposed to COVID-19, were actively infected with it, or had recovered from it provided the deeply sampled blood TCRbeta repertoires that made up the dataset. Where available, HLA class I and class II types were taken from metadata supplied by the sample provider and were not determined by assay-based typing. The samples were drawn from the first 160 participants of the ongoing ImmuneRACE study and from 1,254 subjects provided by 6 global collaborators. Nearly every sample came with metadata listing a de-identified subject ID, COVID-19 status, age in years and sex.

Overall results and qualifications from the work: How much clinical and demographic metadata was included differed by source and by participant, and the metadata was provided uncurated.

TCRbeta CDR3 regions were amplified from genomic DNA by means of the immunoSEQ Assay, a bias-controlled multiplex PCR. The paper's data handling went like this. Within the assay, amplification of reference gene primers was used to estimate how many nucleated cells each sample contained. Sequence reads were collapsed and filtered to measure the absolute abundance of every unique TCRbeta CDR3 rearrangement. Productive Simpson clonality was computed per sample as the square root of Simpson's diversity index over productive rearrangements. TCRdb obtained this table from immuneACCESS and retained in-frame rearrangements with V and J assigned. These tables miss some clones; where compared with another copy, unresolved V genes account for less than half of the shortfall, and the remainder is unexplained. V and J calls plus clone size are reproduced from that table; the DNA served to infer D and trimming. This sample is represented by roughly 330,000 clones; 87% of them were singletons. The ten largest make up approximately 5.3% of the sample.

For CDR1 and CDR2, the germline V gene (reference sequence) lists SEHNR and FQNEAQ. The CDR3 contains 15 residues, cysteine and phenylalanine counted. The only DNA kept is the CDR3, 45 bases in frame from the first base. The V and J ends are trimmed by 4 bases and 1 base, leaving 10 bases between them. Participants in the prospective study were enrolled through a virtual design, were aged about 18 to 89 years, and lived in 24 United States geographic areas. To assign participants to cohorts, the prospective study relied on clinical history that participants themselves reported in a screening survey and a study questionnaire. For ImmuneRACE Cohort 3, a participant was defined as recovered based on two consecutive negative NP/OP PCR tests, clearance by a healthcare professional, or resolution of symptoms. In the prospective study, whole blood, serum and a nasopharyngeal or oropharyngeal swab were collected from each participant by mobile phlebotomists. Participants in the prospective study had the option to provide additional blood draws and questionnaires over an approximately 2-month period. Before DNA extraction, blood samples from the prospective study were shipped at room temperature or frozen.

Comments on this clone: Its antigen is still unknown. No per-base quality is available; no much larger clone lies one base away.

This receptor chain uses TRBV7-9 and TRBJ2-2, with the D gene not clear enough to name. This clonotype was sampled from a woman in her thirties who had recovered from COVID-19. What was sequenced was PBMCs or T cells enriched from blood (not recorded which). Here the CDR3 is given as CASSSKYKNTGELFF. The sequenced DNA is TGTGCCAGCAGCTCAAAATACAAGAACACCGGGGAGCTGTTTTTT. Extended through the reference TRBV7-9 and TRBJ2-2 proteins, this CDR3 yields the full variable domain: DTGVSQNPRHKITKRGQNVTFRCDPISEHNRLYWYRQTLGQGPEFLTYFQNEAQLEKSRLLSDRFSAERPKGSFSTLEIQRTEQGDSAMYLCASSSKYKNTGELFFGEGSRLTVL.